The 24 T cell receptor beta chains below were found in one sample sequenced in a study of blood T cells in healthy people across ages. A J-beta primer mix and a sample-barcoded 5' primer were used in a second PCR of about 7 to 12 cycles. TCRdb redid the calling of the 5' RACE reads with MiXCR, one entry per CDR3 protein. The sample holds just under 900,000 distinct CDR3 sequences, 29% seen once. Input material: blood. The receptors shown here come from a woman aged 80 or over in good health.

This clonotype was counted at least ten times. This sequence joins TRBV7-2 and TRBJ2-7; D unresolved. Trimming took off 0 bases at V and 5 bases at J, with 5 bases between the two ends. Germline V CDR1 and CDR2: SGHTA, FQGNSA. The CDR3 length is 12 residues. CDR3 DNA sequence: TGTGCCAGCAGCTTAGCGCGAAACGAGCAGTACTTC. Encoded protein: CASSLARNEQYF.

In this sample, this clonotype turned up many times. A much larger clone sits a single nucleotide away, making a read error possible. CDR3 sequence: CASSLVGECKKLFF. In nucleotides, the CDR3 is TGTGCCAGCAGCTTAGTGGGGGAGTGTAAAAAACTGTTTTTT. The V call is TRBV7-2, the J call TRBJ1-4; TRBD1 is a possible D gene (5 bases). This CDR3 comprises 14 residues. CDR1 is SGHTA, CDR2 FQGNSA, per germline. V dropped 1 base and J dropped 9 bases, with 12 bases sitting between them.

Only a few counts were recorded for this clonotype. The chain has TRBV2 and TRBJ2-7, with D hard to call. Trimming left V 9 bases short and J 0 bases short, with 12 bases between. CDR1 and CDR2 (germline): SNHLY, FYNNEI. This CDR3 comprises 13 residues. The CDR3 region has the DNA TGTGCCAGTTCGGGCACCTACTCCTACGAGCAGTACTTC. Its protein product is CASSGTYSYEQYF.

The chain uses TRBV5-1 and TRBJ2-1, with a tentative D call TRBD2 (5 bases). Germline CDR1 SGHRS, CDR2 YFSETQ. The CDR3 runs 14 residues. Trimming stripped 2 bases from V and 4 bases from J, with 10 bases between. CDR3 bases: TGCGCCAGCAGCTTTGGGGAGCGGTACAATGAGCAGTTCTTC. Translated: CASSFGERYNEQFF.

The V and J genes are TRBV7-2 and TRBJ1-2; D is perhaps TRBD1 (5 bases). Looked up from germline, CDR1 is SGHTA and CDR2 is FQGNSA. The CDR3 spans 15 residues. Trimming took 8 bases from V and 0 from J, leaving 16 bases between them. CDR3 coding DNA: TGTGCCAGCCTAACAACAGGAACCCCTAACTATGGCTACACCTTC. Amino acids: CASLTTGTPNYGYTF.

The gene calls are TRBV3-1 and TRBJ2-3; D is uncertain. In germline, CDR1 is LGHDT, CDR2 YNNKEL (reference sequence). Trimming pared 3 bases from V and 0 bases from J, leaving 7 bases between. The CDR3 contains 14 residues. CDR3 coding DNA: TGTGCCAGCAGCCAGAAACCCAGCACAGATACGCAGTATTTT. This sequence encodes CASSQKPSTDTQYF.

To note about this clonotype: This may be a read error, as it is one base from a much larger clone. This rearrangement joins TRBV7-8 to TRBJ2-7, with 7 bases identical to TRBD1. With V trimmed by 1 base and J by 5 bases, 14 bases remained unmatched. Germline CDR1 reads SGHVS; CDR2 reads FQNEAQ. This CDR3 comprises 17 residues. CDR3 residues: CASSLEGTVSQMHEQYF. For the CDR3, the DNA is TGTGCCAGCAGCTTAGAGGGGACAGTCTCTCAGATGCACGAGCAGTACTTC. Full variable domain (remainder filled in from reference TRBV7-8 and TRBJ2-7): GAGVSQSPRYKVAKRGQDVALRCDPISGHVSLFWYQQALGQGPEFLTYFQNEAQLDKSGLPSDRFFAERPEGSVSTLKIQRTQQEDSAVYLCASSLEGTVSQMHEQYFGPGTRLTVT.

This clonotype was picked up a small number of times. This could be a read error, since a much larger clone is one nucleotide away. This chain uses TRBV12-3 or TRBV12-4 with TRBJ2-1, with TRBD1 identical over 9 bases. The CDR3 length is 15 residues. V shed 4 bases, J shed 12 bases, and the junction held 13 bases outside the gene matches. CDR3 residues: CASSSSGTGTGGQFF. CDR3 in DNA: TGTGCCAGCAGTTCCAGTGGGACAGGGACTGGTGGGCAGTTCTTC.

V is TRBV4-3 and J is TRBJ1-1; no clear D gene. The CDR3 length is 13 residues. The germline V and J ends were trimmed by 10 bases and 1 base, with 13 bases remaining between them. Germline CDR1 reads LGHNA; CDR2 reads YSLEER. Here the CDR3 DNA reads TGCGCCACCGCGCCGTCTCGGAACACTGAAGCTTTCTTT. Amino acids: CATAPSRNTEAFF.

This chain links TRBV20-1 with TRBJ2-1; the match to TRBD2 covers 11 bases. Matching the DNA end better, TRBJ2-7 makes the J call doubtful. This CDR3 is 16 amino acids long. Looked up from germline, CDR1 is DFQATT and CDR2 is SNEGSKA (reference sequence). The CDR3 region is CSARLAGGSSYNEQYF. The CDR3 DNA reads as TGCAGTGCTAGACTAGCGGGGGGCAGCTCCTACAATGAGCAGTACTTC.

This clonotype appeared many times. The chain joins TRBV10-3 to TRBJ2-7, with 8 bases identical to TRBD1. CDR3 length: 14 amino acids. Germline-derived CDR1 and CDR2 are ENHRY and SYGVKD. The junction had 7 bases not matched to a gene; V was cut back by 6 bases and J by 3 bases. DNA of the CDR3: TGTGCCATCAGGGACGGGACAGGCGTCTACGAGCAGTACTTC. Its translation is CAIRDGTGVYEQYF.

This clonotype was seen repeatedly, ten times or more. The chain carries TRBV7-2 and TRBJ1-5, with D uncertain. The CDR3 runs 19 residues. The V and J ends lost 1 base and 2 bases respectively, with 21 bases between them. Germline lookup yields CDR1 SGHTA and CDR2 FQGNSA. The CDR3 sequence is CASSLVPPDRIVGNQPQHF. The DNA of the CDR3 is TGTGCCAGCAGCTTAGTCCCTCCTGACCGCATCGTGGGCAATCAGCCCCAGCATTTT.

The V and J genes are TRBV12-3 or TRBV12-4 and TRBJ2-3, with a weak D call TRBD1 (6 bases). Trimming took 5 bases from V and 2 from J, leaving 11 bases between them. The CDR3 spans 14 residues. CDR3 bases: TGTGCCAGCAGTCGGGACACACTCACAGATACGCAGTATTTT. Amino acids: CASSRDTLTDTQYF.

This chain links TRBV4-1 with TRBJ1-2; no clear D gene. CDR1 and CDR2 from the germline V gene are MGHRA and YSYEKL. Trimming left V 1 base short and J 6 bases short, with 9 bases between. This CDR3 has 13 amino acids. CDR3 DNA sequence: TGCGCCAGCAGCCAAGCGAGGGAAAATGGCTACACCTTC. Its translation is CASSQARENGYTF.

This clonotype was detected only a few times. The chain uses TRBV19 and TRBJ1-2; a weak D match, TRBD1 (5 bases). This CDR3 region has 14 residues. The V end was cut by 1 base, the J end by 8 bases, with 14 bases between. The germline V gene encodes CDR1 LNHDA and CDR2 SQIVND (reference sequence). The CDR3 DNA reads TGTGCCAGTAGTATAGGCTCAGGGACGGGAGGCTACACCTTC. Translated: CASSIGSGTGGYTF. Drawing the rest from reference TRBV19 and TRBJ1-2, the complete variable domain is DGGITQSPKYLFRKEGQNVTLSCEQNLNHDAMYWYRQDPGQGLRLIYYSQIVNDFQKGDIAEGYSVSREKKESFPLTVTSAQKNPTAFYLCASSIGSGTGGYTFGSGTRLTVV.

The rearrangement links TRBV10-3 to TRBJ1-5; perhaps TRBD1 as D (6 bases). Trimming removed 10 bases at V and 0 bases at J, with 10 bases between. Per germline, CDR1 ENHRY and CDR2 SYGVKD. CDR3 length: 13 residues. CDR3 coding DNA: TGTGCCACCCAGGGGAATAGCAATCAGCCCCAGCATTTT. Amino acid sequence: CATQGNSNQPQHF.

V usage is TRBV9 and J usage is TRBJ1-4; 9 bases align to TRBD1. The CDR3 runs to 17 residues. Trimming took 4 bases from V and 2 from J; bases not matched to a gene: 9. In germline, CDR1 is SGDLS, CDR2 YYNGEE. The DNA for the CDR3 is TGTGCCAGCAGCACCCCGGGACAGGGAAGGACTAATGAAAAACTGTTTTTT. Its translation: CASSTPGQGRTNEKLFF.

There are a few counts of this clonotype. V is TRBV28 and J is TRBJ1-3; perhaps TRBD1 as D (6 bases). V lost 2 bases and J lost 3, with 11 bases in between. CDR1 and CDR2 from the germline V gene are MDHEN and SYDVKM. This CDR3 region has 15 residues. CDR3: CASSLGGASGNTIYF. DNA of the CDR3: TGTGCCAGCAGTTTAGGGGGGGCGAGTGGAAACACCATATATTTT.

V is TRBV25-1 and J is TRBJ1-6; 11 nucleotides line up with TRBD1. This CDR3 region has 16 residues. V lost 6 bases to trimming and J lost 10 bases; unmatched junction nucleotides: 11. Germline lookup yields CDR1 MGHDK and CDR2 SYGVNS. DNA for the CDR3: TGTGCCAGCAGCCCAACCCGGACAGGGGGCGGATCACCCCTCCACTTT. It yields the protein CASSPTRTGGGSPLHF.

A note on this clonotype: A much larger clone lies one base from this, so it may be a read error. J is TRBJ2-1 and V is TRBV11-2, with a tentative D call TRBD2 (6 bases). The DNA end lines up better with TRBJ2-7; the J call may be wrong. This CDR3 region has 16 residues. CDR1 and CDR2 (germline): SGHAT, FQNNGV. Here the CDR3 reads CASSLVAGQYYNEQYF. The CDR3 DNA reads as TGTGCCAGCAGCTTAGTTGCGGGGCAATACTACAATGAGCAGTACTTC.

This chain joins TRBV11-2 and TRBJ2-3; D ambiguous. The CDR3 length is 12 residues. V dropped 1 base and J dropped 14 bases, with 13 bases sitting between them. Germline V gene lookup returns CDR1 SGHAT and CDR2 FQNNGV. CDR3 loop: CASSLVGYRPYF. The CDR3 nucleotides read TGTGCCAGCAGCTTAGTTGGGTATCGTCCGTATTTT.

The rearrangement links TRBV7-2 to TRBJ2-5, with D tentatively TRBD2 (6 bases). The CDR3 is 15 residues long. Trimming took off 6 bases at V and 7 bases at J, with 21 bases between the two ends. The germline V gene has CDR1 SGHTA and CDR2 FQGNSA. CDR3 region: CASSSGLWDSGTQYF. The CDR3, as DNA: TGTGCCAGCAGTTCGGGACTTTGGGACTCTGGGACCCAGTACTTC. The full variable domain, with the rest looked up from reference TRBV7-2 and TRBJ2-5, is GAGVSQSPSNKVTEKGKDVELRCDPISGHTALYWYRQSLGQGLEFLIYFQGNSAPDKSGLPSDRFSAERTGGSVSTLTIQRTQQEDSAVYLCASSSGLWDSGTQYFGPGTRLLVL.

This clonotype was counted a few times. The V call is TRBV4-3, the J call TRBJ2-3; D is unclear. V shed 1 base and J shed 2 bases, with 10 bases lying between them. Germline V gives CDR1 LGHNA, CDR2 YSLEER. CDR3 length equals 15 residues. The DNA of the CDR3 is TGCGCCAGCAGCCAAGGGCCAGCCTCCACAGATACGCAGTATTTT. This translates into CASSQGPASTDTQYF.

This clonotype was seen just once. The chain uses TRBV20-1 and TRBJ1-2; D not resolved. Germline loops: CDR1 DFQATT, CDR2 SNEGSKA (reference sequence). The CDR3 length is 14 residues. Deletions cut 5 bases from V and 4 bases from J, with 17 bases between. CDR3 sequence reads: CSALVGSGTYGYTF. The CDR3 DNA sequence: TGCAGTGCTCTAGTGGGCAGTGGAACCTATGGCTACACCTTC.